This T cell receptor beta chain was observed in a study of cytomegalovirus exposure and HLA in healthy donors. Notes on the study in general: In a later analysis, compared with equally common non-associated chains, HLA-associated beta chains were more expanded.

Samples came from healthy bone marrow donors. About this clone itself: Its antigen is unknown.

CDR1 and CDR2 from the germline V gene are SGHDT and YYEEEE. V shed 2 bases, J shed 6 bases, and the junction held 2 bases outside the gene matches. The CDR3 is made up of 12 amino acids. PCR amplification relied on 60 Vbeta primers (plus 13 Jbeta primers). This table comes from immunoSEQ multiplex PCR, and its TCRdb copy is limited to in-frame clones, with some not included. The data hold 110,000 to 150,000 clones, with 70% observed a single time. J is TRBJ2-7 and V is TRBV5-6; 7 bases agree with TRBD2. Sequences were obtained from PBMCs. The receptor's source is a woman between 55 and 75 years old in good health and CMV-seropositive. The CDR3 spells CASSFASGEQYF. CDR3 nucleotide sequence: TGTGCCAGCAGCTTCGCTAGCGGCGAGCAGTACTTC. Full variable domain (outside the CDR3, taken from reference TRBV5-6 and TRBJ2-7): DAGVTQSPTHLIKTRGQQVTLRCSPKSGHDTVSWYQQALGQGPQFIFQYYEEEERQRGNFPDRFSGHQFPNYSSELNVNALLLGDSALYLCASSFASGEQYFGPGTRLTVT.